Below are 14 T cell receptor beta chains sequenced from a single sample in a study of neurological immune-mediated disorders. One entry per CDR3 protein, called by TCRdb with MiXCR from the 5' RACE reads. Of tens of thousands of distinct CDR3 sequences in the sample, less than 5.5% were seen once. Material for sequencing was PBMCs. The receptor set was obtained from a man between 18 and 35 years old with multiple sclerosis.

The sample holds many counts of this clonotype. The chain uses TRBV7-9 and TRBJ2-1; 13 bases match TRBD2. The CDR3 totals 17 residues. Germline V lookup: CDR1 SEHNR, CDR2 FQNEAQ (reference sequence). J lost 7 bases, V lost 2 bases, and 8 bases had no gene match. This CDR3 is CASSLPPGLAGSNEQFF. CDR3 nucleotide sequence: TGTGCCAGCAGCTTACCACCGGGACTAGCGGGATCTAATGAGCAGTTCTTC.

This clonotype was seen ten or more times. The chain has TRBV7-8 and TRBJ2-7; D may be TRBD2 (5 bases). The CDR3 runs 15 residues. V was trimmed by 4 bases and J by 4 bases, leaving 17 bases between them. Germline V lookup: CDR1 SGHVS, CDR2 FQNEAQ. CDR3 sequence (DNA): TGTGCCAGCAGCTACCGGGGTAGAGCATTTTACGAGCAGTACTTC. Its protein is CASSYRGRAFYEQYF. Based on the CDR3 plus reference TRBV7-8 and TRBJ2-7, the full variable domain is GAGVSQSPRYKVAKRGQDVALRCDPISGHVSLFWYQQALGQGPEFLTYFQNEAQLDKSGLPSDRFFAERPEGSVSTLKIQRTQQEDSAVYLCASSYRGRAFYEQYFGPGTRLTVT.

This clonotype was detected many times. This chain uses TRBV7-2 with TRBJ2-1; 10 bases match TRBD1. The V segment lost 5 bases and the J segment 6 bases; nucleotides outside the gene matches: 7. The CDR3 length is 15 residues. CDR1 SGHTA and CDR2 FQGNSA come from the germline V gene. DNA for the CDR3: TGTGCCAGCAGCACGGGACAGGGGCTTCGCAATGAGCAGTTCTTC. Amino acids: CASSTGQGLRNEQFF.

There are many counts of this clonotype. The genes are TRBV12-3 or TRBV12-4 and TRBJ1-2, with TRBD1 as a possible D gene (6 bases). The CDR3 is 12 amino acids. V was clipped by 7 bases and J by 7 bases, with 13 bases between them. CDR3 region: CASTGGAAGYTF. CDR3 sequence (DNA): TGTGCCAGCACCGGGGGGGCTGCTGGCTACACCTTC.

This clonotype was counted ten times or more. V gene TRBV7-2 combines with J gene TRBJ2-3, with D unclear. V lost 3 bases, J lost 3 bases, and 7 bases lay in between. The CDR3 loop spans 13 amino acids. The germline V gene has CDR1 SGHTA and CDR2 FQGNSA. CDR3 loop: CASSFLATDTQYF. CDR3 nucleotide sequence: TGTGCCAGCAGCTTTCTGGCGACAGATACGCAGTATTTT.

This clonotype was counted many times. This chain uses TRBV7-2 with TRBJ2-3; no clear D gene. The V end lost 2 bases, the J end lost 2 bases, and 8 bases lay between the germline ends. The CDR3 runs to 14 residues. Per the germline V gene, CDR1 is SGHTA and CDR2 is FQGNSA. As DNA, the CDR3 is TGTGCCAGCAGCTTAAGGACCATCACAGATACGCAGTATTTT. Encoded protein: CASSLRTITDTQYF.

This clonotype was observed at least ten times. The chain combines TRBV20-1 with TRBJ2-1, with TRBD1 matching 9 bases. CDR3 length: 14 amino acids. The V gene's germline CDR1 is DFQATT and CDR2 SNEGSKA (reference sequence). With 5 bases clipped from V and 8 bases from J, the junction kept 10 bases outside the gene matches. This chain's CDR3 is CSAPGTGKSHEQFF. The CDR3 bases are TGCAGTGCTCCCGGGACAGGGAAGTCTCATGAGCAGTTCTTC.

This clonotype has a count of ten or more. The chain links TRBV5-5 to TRBJ1-2, with a possible D match to TRBD1 (6 bases). Trimming cost V 0 bases and J 8 bases, with 14 bases left between them. The CDR3 sequence is 14 residues long. CDR1 and CDR2 (germline): SGHKS, YYEKEE (reference sequence). The CDR3 nucleotides read TGTGCCAGCAGCTTGGCGGGGGGCCCCCCCGGCTACACCTTC. It translates to CASSLAGGPPGYTF.

The sample holds a few counts of this clonotype. V and J are TRBV7-2 and TRBJ2-5, with 11 bases aligning to TRBD2. The CDR3 has 15 amino acids. V was clipped by 1 base and J by 4 bases; unmatched bases: 2. Looked up from germline, CDR1 is SGHTA and CDR2 is FQGNSA. The CDR3 spells CASSLVGLAGETQYF. The CDR3 bases are TGTGCCAGCAGCTTAGTAGGACTAGCGGGAGAGACCCAGTACTTC.

Of note for this clonotype: A much larger clone differs by one base, so this may be a read error. The rearrangement links TRBV5-1 to TRBJ2-3; D gene uncertain. The germline gives CDR1 SGHRS, CDR2 YFSETQ. The CDR3 totals 13 residues. Trimming stripped 3 bases from V and 4 bases from J, with 9 bases between. As DNA, the CDR3 is TGCGCCAGCAGCTCCACGGACGCAGATACGCAGTATTTT. Amino acids: CASSSTDADTQYF.

There are many counts of this clonotype. J is TRBJ2-1 and V is TRBV5-1; 9 nucleotides match TRBD1. V trimming: 4 bases; J trimming: 6 bases; junction bases outside the gene matches: 14. The CDR3 loop spans 17 amino acids. Germline V gene sequence: CDR1 SGHRS, CDR2 YFSETQ. The chain's CDR3 is CASSRWVGQGIFNEQFF. The CDR3 nucleotides read TGCGCCAGCAGCCGTTGGGTAGGACAGGGGATCTTCAATGAGCAGTTCTTC.

This clonotype was picked up many times. The V and J genes are TRBV5-1 and TRBJ1-2; weak D call: TRBD1 (5 bases). Germline V gene data show CDR1 as SGHRS and CDR2 as YFSETQ. The CDR3 sequence is 14 residues long. Trimming pared 5 bases from V and 3 bases from J, leaving 14 bases between. The DNA of the CDR3 is TGCGCCAGCAGTTCGGGACCGTCTGACTATGGCTACACCTTC. Protein sequence: CASSSGPSDYGYTF.

There are many counts of this clonotype. V usage is TRBV5-5 and J usage is TRBJ2-2; D might be TRBD1 (5 bases). V shed 2 bases and J shed 2 bases, with 10 bases lying between them. The CDR3 runs to 15 residues. The germline gives CDR1 SGHKS, CDR2 YYEKEE (reference sequence). CDR3 sequence reads: CASSFTGHNTGELFF. CDR3 nucleotide sequence: TGTGCCAGCAGCTTTACAGGCCATAACACCGGGGAGCTGTTTTTT.

The sample holds many counts of this clonotype. At one boundary the junction diverges from the germline segment, which might be a read error. The chain is built from TRBV6-5 and TRBJ1-6, with TRBD1 as a possible D gene (5 bases). The CDR3 length is 16 residues. Germline CDR1 is MNHEY and CDR2 is SVGAGI. CDR3 sequence reads: CASSYSFSTERSPLNF. CDR3 coding DNA: TGTGCCAGCAGTTACTCGTTTTCGACAGAGCGTTCACCCCTCAACTTT.